These 26 T cell receptor beta chains share one sample of origin, sequenced in a study of blood T cell repertoires in COVID-19. Repertoires were generated with immunoSEQ multiplex PCR, while TCRdb's copy carries only in-frame clones and drops some. The repertoire holds 55,000 to 70,000 clones, with 87% as singletons. The sequenced sample was peripheral blood. These receptors all stem from a woman aged 80 or over with COVID-19, enrolled during active disease.

The chain links TRBV5-6 to TRBJ1-2, with 7 bases matching TRBD1. Trimming removed 4 bases from V and 0 bases from J; junction bases left unmatched: 9. Germline CDR1 is SGHDT and CDR2 is YYEEEE. The CDR3 has 16 amino acids. In DNA, the CDR3 is TGTGCCAGCAGCCCGACAGGGACCTACGCTAACTATGGCTACACCTTC. Residues: CASSPTGTYANYGYTF.

This clone was seen a handful of times. The chain couples TRBV9 to TRBJ2-5; TRBD1 agrees at 12 bases. Looked up from germline, CDR1 is SGDLS and CDR2 is YYNGEE. The CDR3 length is 14 residues. Trimming cost V 4 bases and J 4 bases; bases outside gene matches: 2. CDR3 DNA sequence: TGTGCCAGCAGCCGGGACAGGGGGCGAGAGACCCAGTACTTC. This encodes CASSRDRGRETQYF.

V usage is TRBV2 and J usage is TRBJ1-2; D is possibly TRBD1 (5 bases). In germline, CDR1 is SNHLY, CDR2 FYNNEI. The length of the CDR3 is 12 residues. The V gene lost 8 bases and the J gene lost 4 bases, with 11 bases spanning the gap. The CDR3 is CASGGEVYGYTF. The CDR3 bases are TGTGCCAGCGGAGGGGAGGTCTATGGCTACACCTTC.

The rearrangement uses TRBV11-3 and TRBJ1-1; no firm D call. Trimming cost V 1 base and J 1 base, with 4 bases left between them. CDR3 length equals 13 residues. The V gene's germline CDR1 is SGHNT and CDR2 YENEEA. The CDR3 DNA follows: TGTGCCAGCAGCTTAGCGGGGAACACTGAAGCTTTCTTT. Its translation: CASSLAGNTEAFF.

The chain is built from TRBV25-1 and TRBJ2-5; a weak D match, TRBD1 (6 bases). This CDR3 is 13 amino acids long. The germline V and J ends were trimmed by 6 bases and 5 bases, with 13 bases remaining between them. Germline V gene data show CDR1 as MGHDK and CDR2 as SYGVNS. The CDR3 here is CASSWGPLETQYF. Here the CDR3 DNA reads TGTGCCAGCAGCTGGGGGCCTCTGGAGACCCAGTACTTC.

The genes are TRBV12-3 or TRBV12-4 and TRBJ1-1; D may be TRBD1 (6 bases). The CDR3 has 12 residues. Trimming shortened V by 6 bases and J by 5 bases, and 10 bases separated the two germline ends. CDR3 in DNA: TGTGCCAGCAGGCCCGGACAGACTGAAGCTTTCTTT. Translation gives CASRPGQTEAFF.

This clone was observed a single time. The chain uses TRBV14 and TRBJ2-3, with 11 bases identical to TRBD2. Trimming took 1 base from V and 2 from J; bases not matched to a gene: 2. The germline V gene encodes CDR1 SGHDN and CDR2 FVKESK. The CDR3 loop spans 16 amino acids. This CDR3 is CASSQGLAGITDTQYF. CDR3 coding DNA: TGTGCCAGCAGCCAAGGACTAGCGGGGATCACAGATACGCAGTATTTT. The full variable domain, its missing parts supplied by reference TRBV14 and TRBJ2-3, is EAGVTQFPSHSVIEKGQTVTLRCDPISGHDNLYWYRRVMGKEIKFLLHFVKESKQDESGMPNNRFLAERTGGTYSTLKVQPAELEDSGVYFCASSQGLAGITDTQYFGPGTRLTVL.

The chain combines TRBV6-7 with TRBJ2-7, with a weak D call TRBD2 (5 bases). TRBV6-7 has ORF status, its function being uncertain. The length of the CDR3 is 14 residues. V was trimmed by 2 bases and J by 1 base, leaving 9 bases between them. This CDR3 reads CASSYASGSYEQYF. CDR3 sequence (DNA): TGTGCCAGCAGTTACGCGTCGGGGTCCTACGAGCAGTACTTC.

V gene TRBV10-2 combines with J gene TRBJ1-1, with TRBD1 identical over 7 bases. The germline V gene encodes CDR1 WSHSY and CDR2 SAAADI. This CDR3 is 18 amino acids long. V dropped 0 bases and J dropped 2; count of bases not matched to a gene: 12. The CDR3 reads CASSESRQLGTANTEAFF. DNA for the CDR3: TGCGCCAGCAGTGAGTCGAGGCAGTTGGGGACAGCCAACACTGAAGCTTTCTTT.

The chain links TRBV5-5 to TRBJ2-1; D is ambiguous. The CDR3 consists of 15 residues. Germline CDR1 SGHKS, CDR2 YYEKEE (reference sequence). V was trimmed by 0 bases and J by 5 bases, leaving 12 bases between them. In DNA form, the CDR3 reads TGTGCCAGCAGCTTGGACCTCTATGAGAACAATGAGCAGTTCTTC. Amino acids: CASSLDLYENNEQFF.

J is TRBJ1-2 and V is TRBV5-1; possible D gene TRBD1, 6 bases. The CDR3 runs to 14 residues. CDR1 is SGHRS and CDR2 is YFSETQ in the germline V gene. The V end lost 0 bases, the J end lost 8 bases, and 14 bases lay between the germline ends. The CDR3 region has the DNA TGCGCCAGCAGCTTGGCCCTACAGGGAGAGGGCTACACCTTC. It translates to CASSLALQGEGYTF.

The genes are TRBV7-2 and TRBJ1-2, with TRBD1 identical over 7 bases. This CDR3 spans 14 amino acids. V lost 0 bases, J lost 2 bases, and 0 bases stayed unmatched. Germline V CDR1 and CDR2: SGHTA, FQGNSA. CDR3 nucleotides: TGTGCCAGCAGCTTAGCACAGGGGAACTATGGCTACACCTTC. This sequence encodes CASSLAQGNYGYTF.

The chain links TRBV10-2 to TRBJ1-1; D is ambiguous. This CDR3 has 13 residues. Germline lookup yields CDR1 WSHSY and CDR2 SAAADI. V shed 10 bases and J shed 0 bases, with 12 bases lying between them. The CDR3 sequence: CATNPNMNTEAFF. The CDR3 nucleotides read TGCGCCACTAACCCAAATATGAACACTGAAGCTTTCTTT.

The chain employs TRBV27 and TRBJ1-2; the D gene is possibly TRBD1 (5 bases). The CDR3 spans 13 residues. Trimming removed 7 bases at V and 4 bases at J, with 13 bases between. Per germline, CDR1 MNHEY and CDR2 SMNVEV (reference sequence). CDR3 nucleotides: TGTGCCAGCACCGTGACAGCCCTCTATGGCTACACCTTC. It codes for CASTVTALYGYTF.

This clone was recorded once. This rearrangement joins TRBV30 to TRBJ1-2; D possibly corresponds to TRBD1 (5 bases). The CDR3 consists of 16 residues. Trimming pared 4 bases from V and 5 bases from J, leaving 23 bases between. CDR1 and CDR2 from the germline V gene are GTSNPN and SVGIG (reference sequence). The CDR3 DNA reads as TGTGCCTGGACCCCAGGCGGGGGTGGCAGGGTATATGGCTACACCTTC. Protein product: CAWTPGGGGRVYGYTF.

The gene calls are TRBV5-4 and TRBJ1-4, with D possibly matching TRBD1 (5 bases). V was clipped by 2 bases and J by 3 bases, with 17 bases between them. The CDR3 length is 17 residues. Germline-derived CDR1 and CDR2 are SGHNT and YYREEE (reference sequence). The CDR3 nucleotides are TGTGCCAGCAGCTTCATGGGGGGGAACTGGGCTAATGAAAAACTGTTTTTT. Protein: CASSFMGGNWANEKLFF.

With regard to this clone: A read error may account for a junction end that differs from germline. The chain is built from TRBV7-7 and TRBJ2-7; the D gene is possibly TRBD2 (5 bases). This CDR3 region has 14 residues. Germline V gene lookup returns CDR1 SSHAT and CDR2 FNYEAQ (reference sequence). The DNA of the CDR3 is TGTGCTAGCAGCTTATACGGGAAATCCTACGAGCAGTACTTC. Translated: CASSLYGKSYEQYF. The entire variable domain, with the rest obtained from reference TRBV7-7 and TRBJ2-7, is as follows: GAGVSQSPRYKVTKRGQDVTLRCDPISSHATLYWYQQALGQGPEFLTYFNYEAQPDKSGLPSDRFSAERPEGSISTLTIQRTEQRDSAMYRCASSLYGKSYEQYFGPGTRLTVT.

This chain links TRBV19 with TRBJ1-3; TRBD1 might be the D (5 bases). The CDR3 is made up of 16 amino acids. Looked up from germline, CDR1 is LNHDA and CDR2 is SQIVND (reference sequence). V lost 4 bases and J lost 0, with 13 bases in between. The CDR3 reads CASSNLGPNSGNTIYF. DNA of the CDR3: TGTGCCAGTAGTAACCTGGGGCCCAACTCTGGAAACACCATATATTTT. Together with reference TRBV19 and TRBJ1-3, the CDR3 gives the full variable domain: DGGITQSPKYLFRKEGQNVTLSCEQNLNHDAMYWYRQDPGQGLRLIYYSQIVNDFQKGDIAEGYSVSREKKESFPLTVTSAQKNPTAFYLCASSNLGPNSGNTIYFGEGSWLTVV.

The chain combines TRBV30 with TRBJ2-1, with 7 bases fitting TRBD1. Trimming removed 2 bases from V and 6 bases from J; junction bases left unmatched: 13. This CDR3 has 16 residues. Per germline, CDR1 GTSNPN and CDR2 SVGIG (reference sequence). Written as DNA, the CDR3 is TGTGCCTGGAGTACCCGAAAGACAGGGAAAGGCAATGAGCAGTTCTTC. As protein: CAWSTRKTGKGNEQFF.

This clone showed up just once. V and J are TRBV2 and TRBJ1-6; 8 positions match TRBD1. Germline CDR1 reads SNHLY; CDR2 reads FYNNEI. The CDR3 contains 14 residues. The trim removed 6 bases at V and 7 bases at J, leaving 5 bases unmatched. CDR3 residues: CASRARDRNSPLHF. In DNA form, the CDR3 reads TGTGCCAGCAGGGCCCGGGACAGGAATTCACCCCTCCACTTT.

The chain has TRBV5-6 and TRBJ2-7; a weak D match, TRBD2 (6 bases). The CDR3 loop spans 14 amino acids. CDR1 is SGHDT and CDR2 is YYEEEE in the germline V gene. Deletions cut 3 bases from V and 4 bases from J, with 14 bases between. The CDR3 is CASSSYGRPYEQYF. The CDR3 nucleotides are TGTGCCAGCAGCTCCTATGGGAGGCCATACGAGCAGTACTTC.

V is TRBV3-1 (or the pseudogene TRBV3-2) and J is TRBJ2-7; D is possibly TRBD1 (6 bases). The V gene's germline CDR1 is LGHDT and CDR2 YNNKEL (reference sequence). This CDR3 has 11 residues. Trimming removed 10 bases from V and 9 bases from J, with 16 bases in between. The CDR3 sequence: CATENRVGQYF. The CDR3 coding sequence is TGTGCCACCGAAAACAGGGTCGGGCAGTACTTC.

The sample holds a few counts of this clone. V is TRBV5-1 and J is TRBJ1-6; D is possibly TRBD1 (6 bases). V lost 0 bases and J 10 bases, leaving 17 bases between the germline ends. From germline, CDR1 is SGHRS and CDR2 YFSETQ. The CDR3 runs to 16 residues. CDR3: CASSLGRGGRVSPLHF. CDR3 DNA: TGCGCCAGCAGCTTGGGACGGGGGGGCCGGGTATCACCCCTCCACTTT.

V usage is TRBV15 and J usage is TRBJ2-2; D possibly corresponds to TRBD1 (6 bases). From germline, CDR1 is LNHNV and CDR2 YYDKDF (reference sequence). Deletions cut 0 bases from V and 1 base from J, with 15 bases between. The CDR3 has 18 residues. The CDR3 nucleotides read TGTGCCACCAGCAGAGATAAAGGGGGTCGGAGGAACACCGGGGAGCTGTTTTTT. Amino acid sequence: CATSRDKGGRRNTGELFF. Together with reference TRBV15 and TRBJ2-2, the CDR3 gives the full variable domain: DAMVIQNPRYQVTQFGKPVTLSCSQTLNHNVMYWYQQKSSQAPKLLFHYYDKDFNNEADTPDNFQSRRPNTSFCFLDIRSPGLGDTAMYLCATSRDKGGRRNTGELFFGEGSRLTVL.

This clone was observed once. V is TRBV5-1 and J is TRBJ1-1, with 8 bases identical to TRBD1. V gave up 4 bases and J gave up 8 bases; unmatched junction bases: 10. Per germline, CDR1 SGHRS and CDR2 YFSETQ. This CDR3 has 14 residues. CDR3 sequence: CASSRGQGAIEAFF. For the CDR3, the DNA is TGCGCCAGCAGCCGAGGGCAGGGGGCTATCGAAGCTTTCTTT.

This chain connects TRBV7-9 to TRBJ2-1, with D perhaps matching TRBD2 (5 bases). Germline V gene lookup returns CDR1 SEHNR and CDR2 FQNEAQ (reference sequence). V lost 4 bases and J 8 bases, leaving 12 bases between the germline ends. The CDR3 covers 13 residues. The DNA of the CDR3 is TGTGCCAGCAGCTCTGACGCCGGGGATGAGCAGTTCTTC. Translated: CASSSDAGDEQFF.